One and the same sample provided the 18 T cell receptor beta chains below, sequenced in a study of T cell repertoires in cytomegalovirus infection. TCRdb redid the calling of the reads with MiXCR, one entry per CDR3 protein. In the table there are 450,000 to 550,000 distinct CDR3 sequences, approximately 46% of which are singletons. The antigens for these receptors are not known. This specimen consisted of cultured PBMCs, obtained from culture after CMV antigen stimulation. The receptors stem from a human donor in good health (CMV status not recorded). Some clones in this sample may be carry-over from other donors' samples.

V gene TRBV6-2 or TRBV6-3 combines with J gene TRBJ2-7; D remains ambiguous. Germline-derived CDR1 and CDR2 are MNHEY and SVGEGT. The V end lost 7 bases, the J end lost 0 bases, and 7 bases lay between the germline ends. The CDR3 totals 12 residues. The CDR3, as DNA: TGTGCCAGCAAGCCTAACTCCTACGAGCAGTACTTC. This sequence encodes CASKPNSYEQYF.

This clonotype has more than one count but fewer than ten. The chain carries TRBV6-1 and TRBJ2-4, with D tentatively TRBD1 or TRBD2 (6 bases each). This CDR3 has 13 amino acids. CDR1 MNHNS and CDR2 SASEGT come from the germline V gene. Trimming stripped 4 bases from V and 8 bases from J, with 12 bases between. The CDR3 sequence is CASSAGGWDIQYF. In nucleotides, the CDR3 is TGTGCCAGCAGTGCCGGGGGCTGGGACATTCAGTACTTC.

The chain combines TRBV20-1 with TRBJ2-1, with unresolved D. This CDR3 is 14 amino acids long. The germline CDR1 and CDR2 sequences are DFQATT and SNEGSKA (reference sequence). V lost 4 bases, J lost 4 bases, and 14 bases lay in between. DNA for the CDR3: TGCAGTGCTACCCCCGGGCAAGGTTACAATGAGCAGTTCTTC. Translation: CSATPGQGYNEQFF.

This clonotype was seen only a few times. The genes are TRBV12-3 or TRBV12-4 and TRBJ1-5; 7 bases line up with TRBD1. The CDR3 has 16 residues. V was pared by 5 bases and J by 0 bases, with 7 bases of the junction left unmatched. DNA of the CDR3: TGTGCCAGCAGTCGGGACAGAACATATAGCAATCAGCCCCAGCATTTT. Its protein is CASSRDRTYSNQPQHF.

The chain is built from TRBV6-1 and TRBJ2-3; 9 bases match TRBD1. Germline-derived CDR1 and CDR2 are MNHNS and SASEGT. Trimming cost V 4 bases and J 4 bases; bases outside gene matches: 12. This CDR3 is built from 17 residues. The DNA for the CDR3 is TGTGCCAGCAGTGCGCACACAGGGGGCGGTTATCCAGATACGCAGTATTTT. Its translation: CASSAHTGGGYPDTQYF.

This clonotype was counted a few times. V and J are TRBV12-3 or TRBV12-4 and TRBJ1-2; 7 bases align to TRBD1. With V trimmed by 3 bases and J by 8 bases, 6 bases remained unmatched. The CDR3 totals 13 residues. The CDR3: CASSFQGEIGYTF. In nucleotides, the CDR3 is TGTGCCAGCAGTTTTCAGGGGGAGATAGGCTACACCTTC.

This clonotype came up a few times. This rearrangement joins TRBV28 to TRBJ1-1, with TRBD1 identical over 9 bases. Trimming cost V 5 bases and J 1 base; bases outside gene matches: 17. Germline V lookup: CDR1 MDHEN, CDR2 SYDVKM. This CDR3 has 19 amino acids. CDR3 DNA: TGTGCCAGCAGTACCTTAACAGGGGGCCGAGGGGAATCGAACACTGAAGCTTTCTTT. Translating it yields CASSTLTGGRGESNTEAFF.

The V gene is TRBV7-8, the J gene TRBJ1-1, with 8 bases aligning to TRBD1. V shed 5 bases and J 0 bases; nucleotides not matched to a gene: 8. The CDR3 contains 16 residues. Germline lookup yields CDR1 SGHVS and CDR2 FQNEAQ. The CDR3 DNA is TGTGCCAGCAGCAAAGACAGGGGCGTCATGAACACTGAAGCTTTCTTT. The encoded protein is CASSKDRGVMNTEAFF.

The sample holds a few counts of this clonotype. CDR3 loop: CASSQRAGLAGAEQYF. The CDR3 DNA follows: TGCGCCAGCAGCCAAAGGGCAGGACTAGCGGGAGCCGAGCAGTACTTC. The genes are TRBV4-1 and TRBJ2-7, with 13 nucleotides matching TRBD2. Germline lookup yields CDR1 MGHRA and CDR2 YSYEKL. The CDR3 length is 16 residues. J was trimmed by 6 bases and V by 2 bases; bases with no gene match: 7.

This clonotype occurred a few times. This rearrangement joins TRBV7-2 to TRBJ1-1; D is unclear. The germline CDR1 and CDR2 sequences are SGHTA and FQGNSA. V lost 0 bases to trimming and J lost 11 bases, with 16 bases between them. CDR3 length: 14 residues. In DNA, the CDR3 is TGTGCCAGCAGCTTAGCGCTTGGCATCTATGGGGCTTTCTTT. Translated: CASSLALGIYGAFF. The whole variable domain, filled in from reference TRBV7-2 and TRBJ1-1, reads GAGVSQSPSNKVTEKGKDVELRCDPISGHTALYWYRQSLGQGLEFLIYFQGNSAPDKSGLPSDRFSAERTGGSVSTLTIQRTQQEDSAVYLCASSLALGIYGAFFGQGTRLTVV.

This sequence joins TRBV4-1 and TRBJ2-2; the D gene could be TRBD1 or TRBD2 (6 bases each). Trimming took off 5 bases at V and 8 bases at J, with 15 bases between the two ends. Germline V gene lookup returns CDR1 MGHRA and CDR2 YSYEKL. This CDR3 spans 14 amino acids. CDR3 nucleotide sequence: TGCGCCAGCAGCGCCTTGACGGGGGCTGGGGAGCTGTTTTTT. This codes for CASSALTGAGELFF.

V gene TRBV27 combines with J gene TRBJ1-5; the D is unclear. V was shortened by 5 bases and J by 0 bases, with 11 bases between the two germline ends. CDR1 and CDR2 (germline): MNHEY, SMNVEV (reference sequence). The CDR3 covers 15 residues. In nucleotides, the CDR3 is TGTGCCAGCAGTACTGGAGCTCTTAGCAATCAGCCCCAGCATTTT. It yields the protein CASSTGALSNQPQHF.

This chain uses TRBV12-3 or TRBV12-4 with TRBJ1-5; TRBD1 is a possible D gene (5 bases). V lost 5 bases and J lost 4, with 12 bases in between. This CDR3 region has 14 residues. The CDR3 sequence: CASSNRQSNQPQHF. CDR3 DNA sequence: TGTGCCAGCAGTAATAGACAGAGTAATCAGCCCCAGCATTTT.

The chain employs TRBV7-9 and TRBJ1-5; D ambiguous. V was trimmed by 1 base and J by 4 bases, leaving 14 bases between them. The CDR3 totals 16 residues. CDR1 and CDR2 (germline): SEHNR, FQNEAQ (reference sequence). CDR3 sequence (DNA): TGTGCCAGCAGCTTAGGAGGTGGGATTAAGAATCAGCCCCAGCATTTT. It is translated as CASSLGGGIKNQPQHF.

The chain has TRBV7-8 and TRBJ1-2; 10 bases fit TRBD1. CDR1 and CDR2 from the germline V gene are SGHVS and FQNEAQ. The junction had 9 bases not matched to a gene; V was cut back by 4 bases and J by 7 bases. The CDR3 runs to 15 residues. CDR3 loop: CASSSAPGQGTGYTF. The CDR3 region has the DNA TGTGCCAGCAGCTCAGCCCCGGGACAGGGGACTGGCTACACCTTC.

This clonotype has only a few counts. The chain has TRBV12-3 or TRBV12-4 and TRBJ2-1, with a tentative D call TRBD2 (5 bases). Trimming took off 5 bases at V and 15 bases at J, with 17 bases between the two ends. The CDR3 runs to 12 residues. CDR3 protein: CASSPSGAQVFF. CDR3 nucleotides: TGTGCCAGCAGTCCGAGCGGAGCCCAGGTGTTCTTC.

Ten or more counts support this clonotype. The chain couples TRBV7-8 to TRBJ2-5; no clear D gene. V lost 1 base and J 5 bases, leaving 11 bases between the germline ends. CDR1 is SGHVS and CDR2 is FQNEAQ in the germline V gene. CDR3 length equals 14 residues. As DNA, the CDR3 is TGTGCCAGCAGCTTAGTGGTGGTCTCGGAGACCCAGTACTTC. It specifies CASSLVVVSETQYF.

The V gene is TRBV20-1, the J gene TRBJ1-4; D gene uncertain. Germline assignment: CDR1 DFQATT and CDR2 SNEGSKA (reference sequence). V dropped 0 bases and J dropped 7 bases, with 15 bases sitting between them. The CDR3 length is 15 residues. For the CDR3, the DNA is TGCAGTGCTAGAGATCTCGTAGTCATGGGTGAAAAACTGTTTTTT. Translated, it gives CSARDLVVMGEKLFF.